This T cell receptor (beta chain) was captured in a study of regulatory T cells in long-lasting Graves disease. Construction of the TCR beta libraries employed iRepertoire HTBI primers in conjunction with Arm-PCR of CDR3 regions. A single record per CDR3 protein comes from TCRdb applying MiXCR to the multiplex PCR reads. The sample lists about 450,000 distinct CDR3 sequences; about 17% were seen once. The CDR3 is made up of 13 amino acids. CDR1 MNHEY and CDR2 SVGAGI come from the germline V gene. Ten or more counts support this clonotype. One end of the junction is discordant with germline, which a read error may explain. The time point denotes: newly diagnosed GD, antithyroid drugs for less than 3 months. PBMC-extracted RNA yielded the TCR library. These data were also filed under a second study, of T cells in Graves' hyperthyroidism and ophthalmopathy. That work adds: The HTBI primer set served for first-round RT-PCR of the TCR CDR3.

Sequences were derived from peripheral blood mononuclear cells (PBMCs), sampled at new diagnosis, from a patient treated with antithyroid drugs. This receptor was identified in a woman aged 25 to 39 with Graves disease. The chain combines TRBV6-5 with TRBJ2-7; 7 nucleotides line up with TRBD2. The CDR3 loop reads CASSYLGGYEQYF. In DNA, the CDR3 is TGTGCCAGCAGTTACTTGGGAGGGTACGAGCAGTACTTT.